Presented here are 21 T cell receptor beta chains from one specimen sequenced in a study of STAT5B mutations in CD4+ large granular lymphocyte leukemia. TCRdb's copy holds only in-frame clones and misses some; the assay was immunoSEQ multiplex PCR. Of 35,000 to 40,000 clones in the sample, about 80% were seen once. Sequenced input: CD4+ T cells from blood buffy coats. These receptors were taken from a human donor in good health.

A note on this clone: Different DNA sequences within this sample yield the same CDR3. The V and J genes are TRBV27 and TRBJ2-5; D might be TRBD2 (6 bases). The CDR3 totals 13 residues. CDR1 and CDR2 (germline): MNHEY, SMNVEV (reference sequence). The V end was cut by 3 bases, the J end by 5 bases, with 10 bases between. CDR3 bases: TGTGCCAGCAGTTTCGGGGGTGGGGAGACCCAGTACTTC. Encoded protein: CASSFGGGETQYF.

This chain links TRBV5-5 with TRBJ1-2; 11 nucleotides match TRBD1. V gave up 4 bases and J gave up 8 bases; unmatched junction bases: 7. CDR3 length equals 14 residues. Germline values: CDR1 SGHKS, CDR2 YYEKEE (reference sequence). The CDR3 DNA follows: TGTGCCAGCAGCGGCGGACAGGGGGCATTGGGCTACACCTTC. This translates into CASSGGQGALGYTF. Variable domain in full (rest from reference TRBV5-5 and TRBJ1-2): DAGVTQSPTHLIKTRGQQVTLRCSPISGHKSVSWYQQVLGQGPQFIFQYYEKEERGRGNFPDRFSARQFPNYSSELNVNALLLGDSALYLCASSGGQGALGYTFGSGTRLTVV.

The CDR3 DNA follows: TGTGCCTGGACCCGGACAGGGGGGGTCTACGAGCAGTACTTC. Its translation is CAWTRTGGVYEQYF. This chain links TRBV30 with TRBJ2-7; 10 bases map to TRBD1. The J segment lost 3 bases and the V segment lost 4 bases, leaving 6 bases of the junction unmatched. The CDR3 length is 14 residues. Germline V gene sequence: CDR1 GTSNPN, CDR2 SVGIG (reference sequence).

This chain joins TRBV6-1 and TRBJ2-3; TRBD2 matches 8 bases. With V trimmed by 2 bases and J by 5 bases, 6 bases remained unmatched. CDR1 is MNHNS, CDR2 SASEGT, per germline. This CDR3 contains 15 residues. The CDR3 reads CASSELSGSIDTQYF. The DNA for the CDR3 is TGTGCCAGCAGTGAACTCAGCGGGAGTATAGATACGCAGTATTTT.

As DNA, the CDR3 is TGTGCCAGCAGTGAAGGTCCGGAGAGCGGGGGAGGAAAGTTCTTC. Protein: CASSEGPESGGGKFF. The chain links TRBV2 to TRBJ2-1; 8 bases are shared with TRBD2. The CDR3 spans 15 residues. V was pared by 1 base and J by 14 bases, with 13 bases of the junction left unmatched. Germline V gene sequence: CDR1 SNHLY, CDR2 FYNNEI.

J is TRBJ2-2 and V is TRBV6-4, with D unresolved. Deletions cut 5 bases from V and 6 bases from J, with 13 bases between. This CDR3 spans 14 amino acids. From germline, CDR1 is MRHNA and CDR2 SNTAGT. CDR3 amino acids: CASSSEVWSGELFF. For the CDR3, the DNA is TGTGCCAGCAGTTCTGAGGTCTGGTCCGGGGAGCTGTTTTTT.

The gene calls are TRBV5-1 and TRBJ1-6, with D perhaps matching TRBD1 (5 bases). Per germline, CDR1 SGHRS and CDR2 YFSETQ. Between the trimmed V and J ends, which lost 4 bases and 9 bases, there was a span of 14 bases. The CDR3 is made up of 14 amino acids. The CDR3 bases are TGCGCCAGCAGCGAGGGGCCGAGCACTTCACCCCTCCACTTT. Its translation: CASSEGPSTSPLHF.

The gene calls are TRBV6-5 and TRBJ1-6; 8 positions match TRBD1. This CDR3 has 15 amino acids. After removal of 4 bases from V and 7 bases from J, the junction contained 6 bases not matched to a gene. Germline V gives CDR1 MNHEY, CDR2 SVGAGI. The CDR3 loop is CASSSPRTGNSPLHF. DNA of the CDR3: TGTGCCAGCAGTTCCCCTAGGACAGGGAATTCACCCCTCCACTTT.

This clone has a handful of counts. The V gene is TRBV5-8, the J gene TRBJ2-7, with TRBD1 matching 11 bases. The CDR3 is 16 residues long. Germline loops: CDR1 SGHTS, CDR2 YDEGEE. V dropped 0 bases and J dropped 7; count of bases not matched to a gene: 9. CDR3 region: CASSLVVGQGAGEQYF. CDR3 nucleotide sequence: TGTGCCAGCAGCTTGGTTGTAGGACAGGGGGCTGGGGAGCAGTACTTC.

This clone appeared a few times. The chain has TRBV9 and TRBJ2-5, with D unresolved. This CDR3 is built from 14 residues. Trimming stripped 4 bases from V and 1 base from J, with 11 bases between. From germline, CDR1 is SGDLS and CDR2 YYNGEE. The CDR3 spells CASSSQTPQETQYF. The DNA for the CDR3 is TGTGCCAGCAGCTCCCAGACACCCCAAGAGACCCAGTACTTC. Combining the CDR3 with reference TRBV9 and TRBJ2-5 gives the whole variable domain DSGVTQTPKHLITATGQRVTLRCSPRSGDLSVYWYQQSLDQGLQFLIQYYNGEERAKGNILERFSAQQFPDLHSELNLSSLELGDSALYFCASSSQTPQETQYFGPGTRLLVL.

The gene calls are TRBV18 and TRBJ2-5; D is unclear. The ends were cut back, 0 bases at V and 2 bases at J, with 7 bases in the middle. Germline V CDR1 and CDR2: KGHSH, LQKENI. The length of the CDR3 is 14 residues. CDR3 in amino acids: CASSPPSLQETQYF. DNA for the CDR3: TGTGCCAGCTCACCACCGAGTCTGCAAGAGACCCAGTACTTC.

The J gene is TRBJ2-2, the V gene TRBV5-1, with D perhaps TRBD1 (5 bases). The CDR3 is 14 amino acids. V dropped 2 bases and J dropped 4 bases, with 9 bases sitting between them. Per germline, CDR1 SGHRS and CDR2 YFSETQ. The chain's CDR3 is CASSFQGGTGELFF. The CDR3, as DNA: TGCGCCAGCAGCTTCCAGGGCGGCACCGGGGAGCTGTTTTTT.

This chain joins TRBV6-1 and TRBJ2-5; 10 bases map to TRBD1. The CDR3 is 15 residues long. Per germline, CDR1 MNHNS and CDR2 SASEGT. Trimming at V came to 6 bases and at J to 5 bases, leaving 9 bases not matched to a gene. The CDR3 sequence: CASSQETGGYETQYF. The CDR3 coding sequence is TGTGCCAGCAGCCAAGAGACAGGGGGCTATGAGACCCAGTACTTC.

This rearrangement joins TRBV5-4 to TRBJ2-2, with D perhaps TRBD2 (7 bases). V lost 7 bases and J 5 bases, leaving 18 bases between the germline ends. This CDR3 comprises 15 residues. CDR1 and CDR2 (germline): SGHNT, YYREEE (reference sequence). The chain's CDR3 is CASQPEGGTTGELFF. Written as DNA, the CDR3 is TGTGCCAGCCAGCCCGAGGGGGGGACGACCGGGGAGCTGTTTTTT.

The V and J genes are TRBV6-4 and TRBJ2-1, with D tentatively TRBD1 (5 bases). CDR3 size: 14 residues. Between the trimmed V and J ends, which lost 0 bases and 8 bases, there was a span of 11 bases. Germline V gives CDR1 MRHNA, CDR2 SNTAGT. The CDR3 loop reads CASSDSQRGDEQFF. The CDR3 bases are TGTGCCAGCAGTGACTCCCAAAGGGGCGATGAGCAGTTCTTC.

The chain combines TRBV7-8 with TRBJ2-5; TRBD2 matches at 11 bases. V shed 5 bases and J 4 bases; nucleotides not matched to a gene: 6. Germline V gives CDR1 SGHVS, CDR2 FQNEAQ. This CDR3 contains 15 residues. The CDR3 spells CASSRLLAGGETQYF. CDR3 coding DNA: TGTGCCAGCAGCCGCCTCCTAGCGGGAGGAGAGACCCAGTACTTC.

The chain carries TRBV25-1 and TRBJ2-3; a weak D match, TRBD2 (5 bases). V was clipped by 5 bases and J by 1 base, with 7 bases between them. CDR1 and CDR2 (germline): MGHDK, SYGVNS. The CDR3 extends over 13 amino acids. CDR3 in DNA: TGTGCCAGCAGTCGGGAAGGCACAGATACGCAGTATTTT. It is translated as CASSREGTDTQYF. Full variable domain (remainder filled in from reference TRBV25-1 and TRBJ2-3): EADIYQTPRYLVIGTGKKITLECSQTMGHDKMYWYQQDPGMELHLIHYSYGVNSTEKGDLSSESTVSRIRTEHFPLTLESARPSHTSQYLCASSREGTDTQYFGPGTRLTVL.

In DNA, the CDR3 is TGCGCCAGCAGCCAAGAGCAGGAGGGCGAGCAGTACTTC. Its protein product is CASSQEQEGEQYF. The chain combines TRBV4-3 with TRBJ2-7; possible D gene TRBD2, 6 bases. V dropped 0 bases and J dropped 6 bases, with 9 bases sitting between them. This CDR3 has 13 residues. Per germline, CDR1 LGHNA and CDR2 YSLEER.

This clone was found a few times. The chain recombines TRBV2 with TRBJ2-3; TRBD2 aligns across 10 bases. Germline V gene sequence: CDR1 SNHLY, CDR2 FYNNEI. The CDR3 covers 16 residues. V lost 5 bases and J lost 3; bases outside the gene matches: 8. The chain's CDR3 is CASSISGRLGTDTQYF. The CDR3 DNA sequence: TGTGCCAGCAGTATTAGCGGGAGGCTCGGGACAGATACGCAGTATTTT.

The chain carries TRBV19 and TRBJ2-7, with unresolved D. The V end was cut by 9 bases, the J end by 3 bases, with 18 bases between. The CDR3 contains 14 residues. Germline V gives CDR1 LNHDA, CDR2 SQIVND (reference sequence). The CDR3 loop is CASRRAGDFYEQYF. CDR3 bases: TGTGCCAGCCGTCGGGCCGGCGATTTCTACGAGCAGTACTTC.

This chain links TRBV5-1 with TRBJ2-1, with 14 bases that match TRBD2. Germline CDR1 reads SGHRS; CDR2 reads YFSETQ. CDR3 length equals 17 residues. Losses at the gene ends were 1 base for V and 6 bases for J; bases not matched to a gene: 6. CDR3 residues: CASSLRGTSGSFNEQFF. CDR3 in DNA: TGCGCCAGCAGCTTGCGGGGGACTAGCGGGAGCTTCAATGAGCAGTTCTTC.